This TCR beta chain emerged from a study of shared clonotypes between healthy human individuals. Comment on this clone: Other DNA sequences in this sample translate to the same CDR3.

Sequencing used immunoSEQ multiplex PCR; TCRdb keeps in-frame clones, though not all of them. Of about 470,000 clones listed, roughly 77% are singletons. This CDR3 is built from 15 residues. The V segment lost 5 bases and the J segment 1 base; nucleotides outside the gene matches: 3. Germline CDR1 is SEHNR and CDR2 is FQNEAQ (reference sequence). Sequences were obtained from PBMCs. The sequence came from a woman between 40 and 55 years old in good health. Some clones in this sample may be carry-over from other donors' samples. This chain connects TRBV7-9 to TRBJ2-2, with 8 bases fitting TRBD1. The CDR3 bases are TGTGCCAGCAGCCCAGGACAGGGGAACACCGGGGAGCTGTTTTTT. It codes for CASSPGQGNTGELFF.